This entry features one TCR beta chain sequence. The target antigen is unknown. The data derive from a study of T cell repertoires in cytomegalovirus infection. TCRdb re-analysed the reads in MiXCR, keeping a single row per CDR3 protein. The profile shows 450,000 to 600,000 distinct CDR3 sequences, around 30% of them singletons. Overall study findings and caveats: Ex vivo, HLA-C-restricted CMV-specific TCR beta clonotypes prevailed over the rest of the response.

Sequenced here: cultured PBMCs, sampled from culture after CMV antigen stimulation. This TCR was recovered from a human donor in good health (CMV status not recorded). Some clones in this sample may be carry-over from other donors' samples.

The CDR3 DNA reads TGTGCCAGTAGTGCCCTACTAGTTCCCGGGGAGCTGTTTTTT. Protein product: CASSALLVPGELFF. The J gene is TRBJ2-2, the V gene TRBV19; D is possibly TRBD2 (5 bases). The germline gives CDR1 LNHDA, CDR2 SQIVND (reference sequence). The CDR3 has 14 amino acids. Trimming pared 5 bases from V and 6 bases from J, leaving 13 bases between.